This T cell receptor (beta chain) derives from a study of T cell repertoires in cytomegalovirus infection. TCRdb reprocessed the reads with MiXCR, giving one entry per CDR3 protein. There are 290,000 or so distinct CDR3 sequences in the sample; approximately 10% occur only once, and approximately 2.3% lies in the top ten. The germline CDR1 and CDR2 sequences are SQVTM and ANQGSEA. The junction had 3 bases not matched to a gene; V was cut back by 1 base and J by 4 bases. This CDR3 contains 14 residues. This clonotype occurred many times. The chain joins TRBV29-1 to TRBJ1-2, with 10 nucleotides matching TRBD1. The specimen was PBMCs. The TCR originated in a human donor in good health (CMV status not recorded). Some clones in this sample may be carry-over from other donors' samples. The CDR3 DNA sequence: TGCAGCGTTGAAGGGGACAGGGGACCCTATGGCTACACCTTC. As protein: CSVEGDRGPYGYTF.